This passage covers 22 T cell receptor beta chains from one sample sequenced in a study of blood T cell repertoires in COVID-19. Generated by immunoSEQ multiplex PCR, the TCRdb table keeps only in-frame clones and is missing some. The sample yields roughly 160,000 clones, roughly 87% seen once. What was sequenced was PBMCs or T cells enriched from blood (not recorded which). These receptors all stem from a woman between 45 and 65 years old who had recovered from COVID-19.

J is TRBJ2-3 and V is TRBV9, with D perhaps TRBD2 (6 bases). The CDR3 spans 13 residues. The ends were cut back, 4 bases at V and 7 bases at J, with 13 bases in the middle. CDR1 SGDLS and CDR2 YYNGEE come from the germline V gene. CDR3 bases: TGTGCCAGCAGCCCTAGCGAGGGAAATACGCAGTATTTT. It codes for CASSPSEGNTQYF.

V gene TRBV18 combines with J gene TRBJ2-1; TRBD2 matches at 9 bases. Trimming cost V 4 bases and J 5 bases; bases outside gene matches: 9. Looked up from germline, CDR1 is KGHSH and CDR2 is LQKENI. CDR3 size: 16 residues. CDR3 DNA: TGTGCCAGCTCACTTACTATGCGGGAGGGCCACAATGAGCAGTTCTTC. This codes for CASSLTMREGHNEQFF.

This clone was observed once. V is TRBV12-3 or TRBV12-4 and J is TRBJ2-1; tentatively, D is TRBD1 (6 bases). This CDR3 region has 12 residues. V lost 4 bases and J lost 8, with 9 bases in between. The CDR3, as DNA: TGTGCCAGCAGTTCACAGGGTTATGAGCAGTTCTTC. This translates into CASSSQGYEQFF.

The chain recombines TRBV5-4 with TRBJ2-7, with 7 bases identical to TRBD2. J lost 3 bases, V lost 0 bases, and 0 bases had no gene match. The length of the CDR3 is 13 residues. Germline V gives CDR1 SGHNT, CDR2 YYREEE (reference sequence). The DNA of the CDR3 is TGTGCCAGCAGCTTGGGGGGGGGCTACGAGCAGTACTTC. As protein: CASSLGGGYEQYF.

This sequence joins TRBV3-1 (or the pseudogene TRBV3-2) and TRBJ2-1; 11 bases are shared with TRBD2. The germline V gene encodes CDR1 LGHDT and CDR2 YNNKEL (reference sequence). This CDR3 has 19 residues. Unmatched junction bases numbered 13, after V lost 0 bases and J lost 6 bases. CDR3 sequence (DNA): TGTGCCAGCAGCCAAGAAAAAGGTCGTAGGCTAGCGGGAGGCAATGAGCAGTTCTTC. Its translation: CASSQEKGRRLAGGNEQFF.

This chain links TRBV15 with TRBJ2-7; perhaps TRBD2 as D (6 bases). Per germline, CDR1 LNHNV and CDR2 YYDKDF (reference sequence). This CDR3 region has 14 residues. The V gene lost 0 bases and the J gene lost 0 bases, with 6 bases spanning the gap. The CDR3 DNA follows: TGTGCCACCAGCAGAGAGCGGGACTCCTACGAGCAGTACTTC. This sequence encodes CATSRERDSYEQYF.

This sequence joins TRBV5-1 and TRBJ2-1, with D perhaps matching TRBD2 (5 bases). The V gene lost 0 bases and the J gene lost 1 base, with 5 bases spanning the gap. CDR1 SGHRS and CDR2 YFSETQ come from the germline V gene. The CDR3 has 14 amino acids. The CDR3 coding sequence is TGCGCCAGCAGCTTGGGGGAGTCCTACAATGAGCAGTTCTTC. Amino acids: CASSLGESYNEQFF.

This chain joins TRBV7-6 and TRBJ2-5; TRBD2 matches 15 bases. Germline-derived CDR1 and CDR2 are SGHVS and FNYEAQ. Trimming removed 6 bases from V and 5 bases from J; junction bases left unmatched: 13. CDR3 length: 18 residues. CDR3 region: CASRSGLAGGKAGETQYF. The CDR3 bases are TGTGCCAGCAGATCGGGACTAGCGGGAGGCAAGGCTGGGGAGACCCAGTACTTC.

The chain joins TRBV3-1 (or the pseudogene TRBV3-2) to TRBJ2-5; 9 bases are shared with TRBD1. The V and J ends lost 3 bases and 2 bases, in that order; junction bases with no gene match: 1. The germline CDR1 and CDR2 sequences are LGHDT and YNNKEL (reference sequence). This CDR3 contains 14 residues. CDR3 nucleotides: TGTGCCAGCAGCCAGACAGGGGGTCAAGAGACCCAGTACTTC. It is translated as CASSQTGGQETQYF.

V and J are TRBV7-2 and TRBJ2-7; the D gene is possibly TRBD2 (6 bases). The V gene lost 1 base and the J gene lost 8 bases, with 18 bases spanning the gap. The CDR3 runs 15 residues. Germline CDR1 and CDR2: SGHTA and FQGNSA. CDR3 in amino acids: CASSLGLGGLGQQYF. Written as DNA, the CDR3 is TGTGCCAGCAGCTTAGGTTTGGGGGGTCTGGGGCAGCAGTACTTC.

This chain links TRBV3-1 (or the pseudogene TRBV3-2) with TRBJ1-4; D is possibly TRBD1 (5 bases). Trimming took off 6 bases at V and 2 bases at J, with 10 bases between the two ends. CDR3 length: 14 residues. The V gene's germline CDR1 is LGHDT and CDR2 YNNKEL (reference sequence). CDR3 region: CASSQGWTNEKLFF. In nucleotides, the CDR3 is TGTGCCAGCAGTCAGGGTTGGACTAATGAAAAACTGTTTTTT.

This clone was observed a few times. The rearrangement uses TRBV5-1 and TRBJ2-2; TRBD2 matches 7 bases. The germline CDR1 and CDR2 sequences are SGHRS and YFSETQ. J gave up 4 bases and V 7 bases, and 4 bases lay outside the gene matches. The CDR3 contains 13 residues. The CDR3 sequence is CASQRDLTGELFF. DNA of the CDR3: TGCGCCAGCCAGCGGGACCTCACCGGGGAGCTGTTTTTT. The entire variable domain, with the rest obtained from reference TRBV5-1 and TRBJ2-2, is as follows: KAGVTQTPRYLIKTRGQQVTLSCSPISGHRSVSWYQQTPGQGLQFLFEYFSETQRNKGNFPGRFSGRQFSNSRSEMNVSTLELGDSALYLCASQRDLTGELFFGEGSRLTVL.

The chain employs TRBV7-2 and TRBJ1-1; no clear D. Germline lookup yields CDR1 SGHTA and CDR2 FQGNSA. The CDR3 runs to 14 residues. Deletions cut 5 bases from V and 6 bases from J, with 16 bases between. DNA for the CDR3: TGTGCCAGCAGCCCCCTCGGGAGGCCCGCTGAAGCTTTCTTT. This sequence encodes CASSPLGRPAEAFF.

The chain links TRBV15 to TRBJ2-7; 9 bases are shared with TRBD1. The CDR3 length is 15 residues. CDR1 LNHNV and CDR2 YYDKDF come from the germline V gene (reference sequence). V gave up 3 bases and J gave up 2 bases; unmatched junction bases: 5. The CDR3 bases are TGTGCCACCAGCAGGGGACAGGGTTTTGCCTACGAGCAGTACTTC. Translation: CATSRGQGFAYEQYF.

The rearrangement uses TRBV5-1 and TRBJ2-2, with no clear D. The length of the CDR3 is 15 residues. The V gene lost 3 bases and the J gene lost 0 bases, with 9 bases spanning the gap. Germline V lookup: CDR1 SGHRS, CDR2 YFSETQ. The CDR3 here is CASSSDTTNTGELFF. The CDR3 DNA reads TGCGCCAGCAGCTCAGACACCACGAACACCGGGGAGCTGTTTTTT.

This clone was recorded once. This chain links TRBV19 with TRBJ1-5; perhaps TRBD1 as D (6 bases). The CDR3 spans 18 residues. CDR1 LNHDA and CDR2 SQIVND come from the germline V gene (reference sequence). The V and J ends lost 5 bases and 0 bases respectively, with 20 bases between them. The CDR3 nucleotides read TGTGCCAGTAGTCTAGCACCCGTTCAGGGGTATAGCAATCAGCCCCAGCATTTT. Amino acid sequence: CASSLAPVQGYSNQPQHF.

The V and J genes are TRBV24-1 and TRBJ2-1; TRBD1 is a possible D gene (6 bases). The CDR3 is 11 amino acids. Deletions cut 7 bases from V and 7 bases from J, with 7 bases between. Germline assignment: CDR1 KGHDR and CDR2 SFDVKD. Written as DNA, the CDR3 is TGTGCCACCAGCGGGACAAATGAGCAGTTCTTC. Protein sequence: CATSGTNEQFF.

The CDR3 sequence is CASSFLAGVADTQYF. The CDR3 DNA follows: TGTGCCAGCAGCTTCCTAGCGGGAGTGGCAGATACGCAGTATTTT. J is TRBJ2-3 and V is TRBV7-2, with 10 bases identical to TRBD2. J gave up 4 bases and V 3 bases, and 4 bases lay outside the gene matches. CDR1 and CDR2 (germline): SGHTA, FQGNSA. This CDR3 is built from 15 residues.

The chain couples TRBV6-5 to TRBJ1-5; 8 positions agree with TRBD1. This CDR3 contains 14 residues. Germline CDR1 reads MNHEY; CDR2 reads SVGAGI. With 5 bases clipped from V and 9 bases from J, the junction kept 9 bases outside the gene matches. The CDR3 DNA follows: TGTGCCAGCAGTCGGGGACAGGTCGATGGGCCCCAGCATTTT. This translates into CASSRGQVDGPQHF.

The chain employs TRBV9 and TRBJ2-6; D may be TRBD1 (5 bases). V lost 3 bases and J 0 bases, leaving 10 bases between the germline ends. The germline V gene encodes CDR1 SGDLS and CDR2 YYNGEE. This CDR3 has 16 residues. CDR3 protein: CASSARQRSGANVLTF. DNA for the CDR3: TGTGCCAGCAGCGCGAGACAGCGCTCTGGGGCCAACGTCCTGACTTTC.

The gene calls are TRBV3-1 (or the pseudogene TRBV3-2) and TRBJ2-7, with 14 bases identical to TRBD2. The trim removed 4 bases at V and 1 base at J, leaving 3 bases unmatched. The CDR3 sequence is 16 residues long. Germline V gene sequence: CDR1 LGHDT, CDR2 YNNKEL (reference sequence). The CDR3 sequence is CASSRGTSGSSYEQYF. The CDR3, as DNA: TGTGCCAGCAGCCGCGGGACTAGCGGGAGTTCCTACGAGCAGTACTTC.

The CDR3 DNA follows: TGTGCCACCAAGCGTGACAGGGGATCAGATACGCAGTATTTT. It specifies CATKRDRGSDTQYF. The chain employs TRBV15 and TRBJ2-3; 8 bases map to TRBD1. The length of the CDR3 is 14 residues. J lost 4 bases, V lost 7 bases, and 7 bases had no gene match. Looked up from germline, CDR1 is LNHNV and CDR2 is YYDKDF (reference sequence).